The source of this T cell receptor beta chain is a study of PD-1 blockade in mismatch repair-deficient tumors. Study information: Enrolled about 2012-2016, patients had progressing, pretreated mismatch repair-deficient cancers of about twelve types.

Measured with immunoSEQ multiplex PCR; TCRdb has only the in-frame clones, and not every one. The sample lists 11,000 to 15,000 clones; just over 85% were seen once. V lost 1 base, J lost 6 bases, and 3 bases stayed unmatched. The germline V gene encodes CDR1 MDHEN and CDR2 SYDVKM. The CDR3 is 14 amino acids. With respect to this clone: Its cognate antigen is unknown.

The time point is: identical approximately eleven-day culture without peptide (control). Cells were stimulated approximately 10 days with each of about 7 ELISpot-reactive neoantigens. The sequencing here drew on cells cultured in vitro, taken from a patient treated with pembrolizumab. The sequence was collected from an adult with mismatch repair-deficient cancer. This sequence joins TRBV28 and TRBJ2-1; 7 nucleotides line up with TRBD2. The CDR3 loop reads CASSLSGLVNEQFF. As DNA, the CDR3 is TGTGCCAGCAGTTTATCCGGACTAGTCAATGAGCAGTTCTTC.